This T cell receptor beta chain was captured in a study of OX40 agonist ivuxolimab in advanced cancers. Sequenced by immunoSEQ multiplex PCR; TCRdb stores in-frame clones only, minus some. Of over 10,000 clones in the sample, approximately 85% were seen once. Whole-study results and caveats: CD8+ T cells averaged more expanded clones than CD4+. Doses of 0.1 to 3.0 mg/kg were accompanied by clonal expansion of CD4+ and CD8+ blood T cells by week 6.

Germline CDR1 MDHEN, CDR2 SYDVKM. The CDR3 has 15 residues. The V end lost 7 bases, the J end lost 5 bases, and 20 bases lay between the germline ends. In this sample, this clone turned up a few times. Its specificity is unknown. This sample comprised CD4+ or CD8+ T cells sorted from blood, obtained in a trial of the OX40 agonist ivuxolimab. The sequence was obtained from an adult with an advanced solid tumor such as melanoma, head and neck, liver or kidney cancer. V is TRBV28 and J is TRBJ2-5; D is undetermined. The CDR3 DNA is TGTGCCAGCATCCTTGCGGCCGGAAGAGGCGAGACCCAGTACTTC. Residues: CASILAAGRGETQYF.